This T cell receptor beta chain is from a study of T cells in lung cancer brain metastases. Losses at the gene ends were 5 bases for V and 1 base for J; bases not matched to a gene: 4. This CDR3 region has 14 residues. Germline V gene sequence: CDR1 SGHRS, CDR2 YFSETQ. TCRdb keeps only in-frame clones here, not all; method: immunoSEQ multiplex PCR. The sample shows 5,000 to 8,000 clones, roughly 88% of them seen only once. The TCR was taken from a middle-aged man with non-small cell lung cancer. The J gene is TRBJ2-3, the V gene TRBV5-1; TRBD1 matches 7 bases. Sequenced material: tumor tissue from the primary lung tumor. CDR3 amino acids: CASSSTGGTDTQYF. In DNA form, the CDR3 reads TGCGCCAGCAGTTCTACAGGGGGCACAGATACGCAGTATTTT.